This T cell receptor beta chain was recovered during a study of response to subunit inactivated influenza vaccine. Study outcomes and limitations: It was the authors' suggestion that each seasonal influenza vaccination recruits few new T cells.

Germline-derived CDR1 and CDR2 are SNHLY and FYNNEI. The J segment lost 0 bases and the V segment lost 10 bases, leaving 7 bases of the junction unmatched. The CDR3 is 16 residues long. TCRdb re-derived calls from the RT-PCR reads in MiXCR, one entry per CDR3 protein. Here the sample spans 500,000 to 600,000 distinct CDR3 sequences, roughly 10% being singletons. This clonotype was seen more than once but under ten times. Its antigen is currently unknown. The sample in question was PBMCs from blood, obtained on the day of vaccination. The sequence came from a man aged 45-60 years who received an inactivated influenza vaccine. This chain links TRBV2 with TRBJ2-2; TRBD2 matches at 11 bases. CDR3 region: CATRTSGGPNTGELFF. The CDR3 coding sequence is TGTGCCACCCGCACTAGCGGGGGCCCGAACACCGGGGAGCTGTTTTTT.